Detailed here is one TCR beta chain. Its antigen is not identified. The CDR3 sequence is 16 residues long. Looked up from germline, CDR1 is LGHDT and CDR2 is YNNKEL (reference sequence). Trimming removed 0 bases at V and 2 bases at J, with 11 bases between. This entry belongs to a study of T cells after yellow fever vaccination. Findings of the study overall: Highly abundant clonotypes carried over from the bulk population could end up in FACS-sorted repertoires as contaminants.

Template-switching 5'RACE yielded the TCR cDNA; a universal primer site and UMIs were added in the process. TCRdb independently ran MiXCR on the 5' RACE reads; one entry per CDR3 protein. The sample contains just under 600,000 distinct CDR3 sequences, 13% of which appear only once. The V and J genes are TRBV3-1 and TRBJ1-3; D might be TRBD1 (5 bases). This receptor was identified in a man aged 25 to 40 who received the YFV17D yellow fever vaccine. Specimen: PBMCs, collected on the day of the yellow fever booster vaccination. The CDR3 sequence: CASSQDSRGPGNTIYF. CDR3 coding DNA: TGTGCCAGCAGCCAAGATTCAAGGGGTCCTGGAAACACCATATATTTT.